The 10 T cell receptor beta chains listed next were all sequenced from one sample in a study of cytomegalovirus exposure and HLA in healthy donors. 13 Jbeta primers and 60 Vbeta primers were used for the PCR. Measured with immunoSEQ multiplex PCR; TCRdb has only the in-frame clones, and not every one. The sample holds 200,000 to 250,000 clones, approximately 80% seen once. Sequencing was carried out using PBMCs. The receptor source for this set is a woman aged 60-75 years in good health and CMV-seropositive.

The chain joins TRBV2 to TRBJ1-1; possibly TRBD1 for D (6 bases). The germline CDR1 and CDR2 sequences are SNHLY and FYNNEI. This CDR3 has 16 residues. V dropped 6 bases and J dropped 5 bases, with 22 bases sitting between them. The CDR3 protein is CASRAGRGKVGTEAFF. The CDR3 DNA follows: TGTGCCAGCAGGGCTGGGAGGGGGAAAGTGGGGACTGAAGCTTTCTTT.

The rearrangement uses TRBV11-3 and TRBJ2-2, with D possibly matching TRBD1 (6 bases). The V and J ends lost 5 bases and 7 bases respectively, with 23 bases between them. Germline V lookup: CDR1 SGHNT, CDR2 YENEEA. This CDR3 spans 17 amino acids. CDR3 DNA: TGTGCCAGCAGCCCCCACCGGGACAACCAAGGGGGCGGGGAGCTGTTTTTT. Amino acids: CASSPHRDNQGGGELFF.

The V and J genes are TRBV5-1 and TRBJ2-4, with 9 bases matching TRBD1. After removal of 4 bases from V and 3 bases from J, the junction contained 8 bases not matched to a gene. Germline V gene lookup returns CDR1 SGHRS and CDR2 YFSETQ. This CDR3 contains 16 residues. This CDR3 reads CASSPQGAGGKNIQYF. In nucleotides, the CDR3 is TGCGCCAGCAGCCCACAGGGGGCGGGTGGCAAAAACATTCAGTACTTC.

This clone showed up just a few times. The chain employs TRBV18 and TRBJ2-5, with D maybe TRBD1 (5 bases). This CDR3 spans 15 amino acids. Trimming shortened V by 5 bases and J by 1 base, and 14 bases separated the two germline ends. Germline V gene data show CDR1 as KGHSH and CDR2 as LQKENI. The CDR3 DNA is TGTGCCAGCTCATTGATAAGGGGTTTCCAAGAGACCCAGTACTTC. This sequence encodes CASSLIRGFQETQYF.

This rearrangement joins TRBV7-9 to TRBJ2-7; TRBD2 agrees at 8 bases. Germline loops: CDR1 SEHNR, CDR2 FQNEAQ (reference sequence). J lost 5 bases, V lost 5 bases, and 2 bases had no gene match. This CDR3 region has 12 residues. CDR3: CASSPGGDEQYF. The CDR3 bases are TGTGCCAGCAGCCCGGGAGGGGACGAGCAGTACTTC.

Comments on this clone: The same CDR3 can be traced to other DNA sequences in this sample. The rearrangement joins TRBV7-9 to TRBJ1-4, with 7 nucleotides matching TRBD1. Germline V gives CDR1 SEHNR, CDR2 FQNEAQ (reference sequence). The CDR3 sequence is 14 residues long. V lost 1 base to trimming and J lost 5 bases; unmatched junction nucleotides: 1. The CDR3 sequence: CASSLDRGNEKLFF. The DNA for the CDR3 is TGTGCCAGCAGCTTAGACAGGGGCAATGAAAAACTGTTTTTT.

This clone has just a few counts. The gene calls are TRBV6-6 and TRBJ1-4, with TRBD1 identical over 7 bases. Germline V gene data show CDR1 as MNHNY and CDR2 as SVGAGI (reference sequence). J was trimmed by 8 bases and V by 6 bases; bases with no gene match: 9. The CDR3 runs 14 residues. The CDR3 nucleotides are TGTGCCAGCAGCCACGACAGGGTAGGGGAAAAACTGTTTTTT. This sequence encodes CASSHDRVGEKLFF.

The chain joins TRBV2 to TRBJ2-7; tentative D call: TRBD1 (5 bases). CDR1 is SNHLY and CDR2 is FYNNEI in the germline V gene. Trimming took 8 bases from V and 1 from J, leaving 9 bases between them. The CDR3 runs to 12 residues. Here the CDR3 DNA reads TGTGCCAGCCATGACAGTTCCTACGAGCAGTACTTC. Translated: CASHDSSYEQYF.

This clone was seen a single time. The V and J genes are TRBV9 and TRBJ2-1; 10 positions match TRBD2. CDR3 size: 15 residues. The trim removed 0 bases at V and 10 bases at J, leaving 7 bases unmatched. Germline V gene sequence: CDR1 SGDLS, CDR2 YYNGEE. DNA of the CDR3: TGTGCCAGCAGCGTAGGGGTAGCGGGAGGAGGGGAGCAGTTCTTC. Translation gives CASSVGVAGGGEQFF.

This sequence joins TRBV5-1 and TRBJ2-5, with D tentatively TRBD2 (6 bases). CDR3 length: 14 residues. From germline, CDR1 is SGHRS and CDR2 YFSETQ. The V and J ends lost 0 bases and 4 bases respectively, with 10 bases between them. The CDR3 loop reads CASSLVGGGETQYF. The CDR3 DNA reads TGCGCCAGCAGCTTGGTTGGGGGAGGAGAGACCCAGTACTTC.